A selection of T cell receptor beta chains follows, all from one sample in a study of shared clonotypes between healthy human individuals. TCRdb keeps only in-frame clones here, not all; method: immunoSEQ multiplex PCR. The repertoire has about 470,000 clones, about four fifths of them found once; the top ten carry less than 15%. Sequenced material: PBMCs. These receptors came from a middle-aged woman in good health. Some clones in this sample may be carry-over from other donors' samples. Each CDR3 is given with its conserved first and last residue. D genes are given only for firm matches. Expanded clones are given a class, and other clones once, few, many or no size at all.

V gene	D gene	J gene	clone size	CDR3 DNA	CDR3 protein
TRBV11-2	-	TRBJ2-7	once	TGTGCCAGCAGCTTCGGGAAGCAGTACTTC	CASSFGKQYF
TRBV19	-	TRBJ2-1	-	TGTGCCAGTAGTCATAGTAGTGAGGGATTCGGTGAGCAGTTCTTC	CASSHSSEGFGEQFF
TRBV6-5	-	TRBJ2-7	-	TGTGCCAGCAGTTACGCAACTAGGACAGAGCAGTACTTC	CASSYATRTEQYF
TRBV6-1	-	TRBJ2-2	-	TGTGCCAGCAGTTATCCGGGAACCGGGGAGCTGTTTTTT	CASSYPGTGELFF
TRBV4-2	-	TRBJ2-7	-	TGTGCCAGCAGCCAAGGGCTAGCGTTGGGCTACGAGCAGTACTTC	CASSQGLALGYEQYF
TRBV29-1	TRBD2	TRBJ2-4	-	TGCAGCGTGGGACTAGAGATGGACATTCAGTACTTC	CSVGLEMDIQYF
TRBV19	TRBD1	TRBJ1-1	-	TGTGCCAGTACCGCGGACAGGGGGACTGAAGCTTTCTTT	CASTADRGTEAFF
TRBV28	TRBD1	TRBJ2-7	-	TGTGCCAGCAGAAACAGGGGTGTCTACGAGCAGTACTTC	CASRNRGVYEQYF
TRBV10-3	TRBD2	TRBJ2-1	many	TGTGCCATCAGCCGGACTAGCGGGAGGGGGGATGAGCAGTTCTTC	CAISRTSGRGDEQFF
TRBV2	-	TRBJ1-1	-	TGTGCCAGCAGATGGGAGACTAACACTGAAGCTTTCTTT	CASRWETNTEAFF
TRBV5-1	TRBD1	TRBJ2-3	few	TGCGCCAGCAGAAGACAGGGTGGGACAGATACGCAGTATTTT	CASRRQGGTDTQYF
TRBV27	-	TRBJ1-2	-	TGTGCCAGCACCCCACCCGGCTATGGCTACACCTTC	CASTPPGYGYTF
TRBV11-1	TRBD1	TRBJ2-1	-	TGTGCCAGCAGCTTATGGGACAGGCGCTCCTACAATGAGCAGTTCTTC	CASSLWDRRSYNEQFF
TRBV27	-	TRBJ2-7	-	TGTGCCAGCAGTTTAAACGGGCCCCCCTACGAGCAGTACTTC	CASSLNGPPYEQYF
TRBV29-1	TRBD2	TRBJ2-7	-	TGCAGCGCCCGGGGGGGGGTCTCCTACGAGCAGTACTTC	CSARGGVSYEQYF
TRBV6-1	-	TRBJ2-1	many	TGTGCCAGCAGTGAAGACGGCGGGTCCTACAATGAGCAGTTCTTC	CASSEDGGSYNEQFF
TRBV7-9	-	TRBJ1-1	few	TGTGCCAGCAGCTCCTCCTTACAGTTGAACACTGAAGCTTTCTTT	CASSSSLQLNTEAFF
TRBV28	TRBD2	TRBJ2-7	-	TGTGCCAGCAGTTTTAGCGGGAGTAGCTCCTACGAGCAGTACTTC	CASSFSGSSSYEQYF
TRBV30	-	TRBJ1-6	-	TGTGCCTGGAGTGCGGGTAATTCACCCCTCCACTTT	CAWSAGNSPLHF
TRBV30	-	TRBJ1-5	-	TGTGCCTGGAGTTTTGGGGGCCGGAATCAGCCCCAGCATTTT	CAWSFGGRNQPQHF
TRBV5-1	-	TRBJ1-2	-	TGCGCCAGCAGCTTGGAGCAGGGTGAATCGGGCTACACCTTC	CASSLEQGESGYTF
TRBV30	-	TRBJ1-2	-	TGTGCCTGGAGTAGGTCAGGCGGTAGGACCTTC	CAWSRSGGRTF
TRBV5-1	-	TRBJ2-3	-	TGCGCCAGCAGCCCTCTTTTGTTAGATACGCAGTATTTT	CASSPLLLDTQYF